A single TCR beta chain is shown here with its context. The sample comes from a study of OX40 agonist ivuxolimab in advanced cancers. Study-level information: Ivuxolimab is an agonistic anti-OX40 (CD134) antibody, and patients were treated with it.

Per the germline V gene, CDR1 is SGHTA and CDR2 is FQGTGA. The CDR3 covers 15 residues. V was shortened by 4 bases and J by 3 bases, with 15 bases between the two germline ends. Sampling of blood occurred at baseline, cycle 4 day 1, and cycle 7 day 1. Using immunoSEQ multiplex PCR, the repertoire was profiled, and TCRdb retains in-frame clones only, with some absent. Among 70,000 or so clones, around 91% were seen once, and the ten largest hold around 0.92%. The origin of this receptor is an adult with an advanced solid tumor such as melanoma, head and neck, liver or kidney cancer. V gene TRBV7-3 combines with J gene TRBJ2-5, with D unresolved. Sequenced material: CD4+ or CD8+ T cells sorted from blood, taken in a trial of the OX40 agonist ivuxolimab. The CDR3 loop is CASSSRGAKEETQYF. The CDR3 DNA reads as TGTGCCAGCAGCTCCCGTGGAGCGAAGGAAGAGACCCAGTACTTC. The entire variable domain, with the rest obtained from reference TRBV7-3 and TRBJ2-5, is as follows: GAGVSQTPSNKVTEKGKYVELRCDPISGHTALYWYRQSLGQGPEFLIYFQGTGAADDSGLPNDRFFAVRPEGSVSTLKIQRTERGDSAVYLCASSSRGAKEETQYFGPGTRLLVL.